This T cell receptor (beta chain) came from a study of cytomegalovirus exposure and HLA in healthy donors. The CDR3 runs 13 residues. The V end was cut by 3 bases, the J end by 3 bases, with 9 bases between. The germline V gene encodes CDR1 MDHEN and CDR2 SYDVKM. 13 Jbeta primers and 60 Vbeta primers were used for the PCR. Only in-frame clones appear in the TCRdb table, and some are missing; sequencing was by immunoSEQ multiplex PCR. Here the sample spans about 89,000 clones, around four fifths being singletons. The sequence derives from a male donor in good health and CMV-seronegative. The sequenced material came from PBMCs. The chain employs TRBV28 and TRBJ2-7, with D perhaps TRBD1 (5 bases). CDR3 protein: CASSFQGRYEQYF. CDR3 DNA sequence: TGTGCCAGCAGTTTTCAGGGCCGCTACGAGCAGTACTTC.